This entry lists 16 T cell receptor beta chains sequenced from one sample in a study of T cells in Graves' hyperthyroidism and ophthalmopathy. From RNA transcripts, TCR beta CDR3 regions were amplified. A first-round RT-PCR of the TCR CDR3 used the HTBI primer set. TCRdb re-called the multiplex PCR reads with MiXCR, one entry per CDR3 protein. The profile shows 300,000 to 450,000 distinct CDR3 sequences, roughly 13% of them singletons. Specimen: blood. Receptors were obtained from a young woman with Graves' hyperthyroidism.

The V gene is TRBV5-6, the J gene TRBJ2-6; the match to TRBD1 covers 8 bases. The V gene end was trimmed by 4 bases and the J gene end by 2 bases; junction bases not matched to a gene: 8. This CDR3 comprises 17 residues. Germline values: CDR1 SGHDT, CDR2 YYEEEE. CDR3 amino acids: CASSQKETGAGANVLTF. As DNA, the CDR3 is TGTGCCAGCAGCCAGAAGGAGACAGGGGCTGGGGCCAACGTCCTGACTTTC.

The V call is TRBV5-4, the J call TRBJ1-1; 7 bases are shared with TRBD1. CDR3 length equals 14 residues. V dropped 4 bases and J dropped 6; count of bases not matched to a gene: 9. Germline V gene lookup returns CDR1 SGHNT and CDR2 YYREEE (reference sequence). The CDR3 loop reads CASSLVDRVPEAFF. CDR3 sequence (DNA): TGTGCCAGCAGCCTCGTAGACAGGGTGCCTGAAGCTTTCTTT.

This clonotype was detected ten times or more. V is TRBV19 and J is TRBJ1-5; 8 bases agree with TRBD1. The V gene's germline CDR1 is LNHDA and CDR2 SQIVND (reference sequence). This CDR3 has 15 residues. Trimming at V came to 6 bases and at J to 3 bases, leaving 7 bases not matched to a gene. The CDR3 region is CASRMLGQVNQPQHF. The CDR3 DNA reads as TGTGCCAGTAGGATGTTGGGACAGGTCAATCAGCCCCAGCATTTT.

This clonotype was seen many times. V is TRBV13 and J is TRBJ2-3; TRBD2 matches 10 bases. Germline V lookup: CDR1 PRHDT, CDR2 FYEKMQ (reference sequence). With 0 bases clipped from V and 5 bases from J, the junction kept 5 bases outside the gene matches. The CDR3 runs 16 residues. The CDR3 nucleotides read TGTGCCAGCAGCTTAGGGGTAGCGGGAGGTGAAGATACGCAGTATTTT. This encodes CASSLGVAGGEDTQYF. The full variable domain, its missing parts supplied by reference TRBV13 and TRBJ2-3, is AAGVIQSPRHLIKEKRETATLKCYPIPRHDTVYWYQQGPGQDPQFLISFYEKMQSDKGSIPDRFSAQQFSDYHSELNMSSLELGDSALYFCASSLGVAGGEDTQYFGPGTRLTVL.

This rearrangement joins TRBV2 to TRBJ1-5, with a weak D call TRBD1 (6 bases). V was cut by 6 bases and J by 0 bases, with 12 bases left in between. The germline V gene encodes CDR1 SNHLY and CDR2 FYNNEI. The CDR3 extends over 15 amino acids. For the CDR3, the DNA is TGTGCCAGCAGCCCGGGACACCATAGCAATCAGCCCCAGCATTTT. Translated, it gives CASSPGHHSNQPQHF.

This clonotype was seen a handful of times. V is TRBV5-1 and J is TRBJ2-7; D might be TRBD1 (6 bases). From germline, CDR1 is SGHRS and CDR2 YFSETQ. Trimming cost V 5 bases and J 0 bases, with 12 bases left between them. The CDR3 length is 14 residues. CDR3 nucleotides: TGCGCCAGCAGACAGGGTTTATCCTCCTACGAGCAGTACTTC. Translating gives CASRQGLSSYEQYF.

This clonotype was recorded many times. The chain joins TRBV7-3 to TRBJ2-5; D is unclear. This CDR3 has 13 residues. The germline V gene has CDR1 SGHTA and CDR2 FQGTGA. Between the trimmed V and J ends, which lost 2 bases and 4 bases, there was a span of 8 bases. CDR3: CASSLVSRETQYF. The CDR3 DNA sequence: TGTGCCAGCAGCTTAGTGTCCCGAGAGACCCAGTACTTC.

This clonotype came up a few times. It may be a read error: a sequence one base away is much more abundant. The J gene is TRBJ1-2, the V gene TRBV12-3 or TRBV12-4; possibly TRBD1 for D (5 bases). The CDR3 is 14 amino acids. CDR3 nucleotides: TGTGCCAGCAGTCTCCCGTCCGGGGACTATGGCCACACCTTC. It yields the protein CASSLPSGDYGHTF.

V usage is TRBV2 and J usage is TRBJ2-1; 13 bases fit TRBD2. Germline-derived CDR1 and CDR2 are SNHLY and FYNNEI. V shed 7 bases, J shed 6 bases, and the junction held 6 bases outside the gene matches. CDR3 size: 15 residues. CDR3 DNA: TGTGCCAGCATGGTCCGGACTAGCGGGAGCAATGAGCAGTTCTTC. Translation gives CASMVRTSGSNEQFF.

There are many counts of this clonotype. The chain uses TRBV5-1 and TRBJ2-5; 9 bases align to TRBD2. Trimming removed 3 bases from V and 5 bases from J; junction bases left unmatched: 5. This CDR3 has 14 amino acids. Germline V CDR1 and CDR2: SGHRS, YFSETQ. CDR3 sequence (DNA): TGCGCCAGCAGCTCTAGCGGGGCCGGGGAGACCCAGTACTTC. Its translation: CASSSSGAGETQYF. Using reference TRBV5-1 and TRBJ2-5 for the parts outside the CDR3, the full variable domain is KAGVTQTPRYLIKTRGQQVTLSCSPISGHRSVSWYQQTPGQGLQFLFEYFSETQRNKGNFPGRFSGRQFSNSRSEMNVSTLELGDSALYLCASSSSGAGETQYFGPGTRLLVL.

This clonotype was counted at least ten times. The V and J genes are TRBV7-8 and TRBJ2-3; 11 nucleotides line up with TRBD2. Unmatched junction bases numbered 5, after V lost 1 base and J lost 2 bases. The CDR3 length is 17 residues. Germline V gives CDR1 SGHVS, CDR2 FQNEAQ. Written as DNA, the CDR3 is TGTGCCAGCAGCTTAGAGGGACTAGCGGAGTACACAGATACGCAGTATTTT. Translating gives CASSLEGLAEYTDTQYF.

This clonotype was observed many times. The chain links TRBV14 to TRBJ2-2, with 7 positions matching TRBD1. The length of the CDR3 is 17 residues. V shed 6 bases, J shed 0 bases, and the junction held 10 bases outside the gene matches. The germline gives CDR1 SGHDN, CDR2 FVKESK. CDR3 sequence reads: CASSPWAGTANTGELFF. Here the CDR3 DNA reads TGTGCCAGCAGTCCGTGGGCCGGGACAGCGAACACCGGGGAGCTGTTTTTT.

The chain is built from TRBV19 and TRBJ1-2; no definite D call. V lost 3 bases and J lost 4, with 9 bases in between. CDR3 length equals 13 residues. The germline V gene encodes CDR1 LNHDA and CDR2 SQIVND (reference sequence). The CDR3: CASSMRQAYGYTF. For the CDR3, the DNA is TGTGCCAGTAGTATGAGACAAGCCTATGGCTACACCTTC.

The table lists this clonotype with many counts. V and J are TRBV20-1 and TRBJ2-3; D might be TRBD2 (6 bases). CDR1 is DFQATT and CDR2 is SNEGSKA in the germline V gene (reference sequence). V was shortened by 0 bases and J by 1 base, with 11 bases between the two germline ends. CDR3 length equals 15 residues. CDR3 protein: CSARDRVAGTDTQYF. DNA of the CDR3: TGCAGTGCTAGAGATAGGGTAGCGGGCACAGATACGCAGTATTTT.

This clonotype was detected many times. This chain uses TRBV2 with TRBJ1-1; D not resolved. Germline V gene sequence: CDR1 SNHLY, CDR2 FYNNEI. Trimming removed 7 bases from V and 0 bases from J, with 18 bases in between. This CDR3 contains 16 residues. As DNA, the CDR3 is TGTGCCAGCATCCCCGGGATCGGGTGGCTGAACACTGAAGCTTTCTTT. The encoded protein is CASIPGIGWLNTEAFF.

This clonotype has a handful of counts. The chain is built from TRBV6-6 and TRBJ1-1, with D uncertain. The V gene lost 2 bases and the J gene lost 4 bases, with 11 bases spanning the gap. This CDR3 is built from 14 residues. From germline, CDR1 is MNHNY and CDR2 SVGAGI (reference sequence). CDR3 DNA sequence: TGTGCCAGCAGTTACCTTAGTCGGAGCACTGAAGCTTTCTTT. Translation gives CASSYLSRSTEAFF.